The clone carrying this T cell receptor (beta chain) was observed a few times. Its matching antigen is unknown. Researchers amplified the TCR beta CDR3 regions from RNA transcripts. The TCR CDR3 first-round RT-PCR relied on the HTBI primer set. TCRdb ran MiXCR on the multiplex PCR reads and lists one entry per CDR3 protein. This table has fewer than 650,000 distinct CDR3 sequences, around 14% appearing once. These data belong to a study of T cells in Graves' hyperthyroidism and ophthalmopathy. Germline lookup yields CDR1 KGHSH and CDR2 LQKENI. This CDR3 region has 14 residues. V was pared by 4 bases and J by 3 bases, with 12 bases between. Broader study findings: In simple terms, a model built on 13 V-J features told ophthalmopathy apart from stable hyperthyroidism.

This TCR was recovered from a woman in her twenties or thirties with Graves' hyperthyroidism that later progressed to Graves' ophthalmopathy. The sample consisted of blood. The J gene is TRBJ1-1, the V gene TRBV18, with D tentatively TRBD1 (6 bases). CDR3 DNA sequence: TGTGCCAGCTCACGAAACAGGGAGGACACTGAAGCTTTCTTT. This codes for CASSRNREDTEAFF.